The present TCR beta chain was sequenced within a study of T cell responses to AZD1222 COVID-19 vaccine (dated by TCRdb to about 2021). Regarding the complete study: A total of under 250 trial participants underwent TCR sequencing, of whom roughly 210 had received two doses of AZD1222 and about 26 had received two doses of the MenACWY control vaccine. Enrollment into the trials was organized by age into subgroups of 18-55, 56-69 and 70-plus years, and those subgroups contained roughly 150, 30 and 60 TCR-sequenced participants, respectively.

What the work shows at the level of the full study, not this receptor alone: The vaccine-associated CD4 TCRs covered the entire spike protein, and the dominant responses fell in regions 160-218 and 743-854. Spike-specific TCR breadth and depth rose significantly after two AZD1222 doses compared with day 0 and with MenACWY recipients. Conclusions about previously exposed vaccinees are limited because only six or seven AZD1222 recipients were SARS-CoV-2 seropositive at baseline. No day 14 peak-response samples were available, so repertoires were characterized only after the peak T cell response. The 56-69-year group was small, and its depth increase did not reach significance, likely because of low power. Epitopes outside the regions mutated in the B.1.351 and B.1.1.7 variants were reportedly recognized by nearly half of the unique spike-specific TCRs. Participants were mostly white British and included more females than males, and it was suggested by the authors that clonal diversity may have been underestimated.

In this sample, this clone turned up a few times. Its antigen target is currently unknown. Base qualities are not at hand, and no much larger clone is one base apart. The time point label corresponds to: about 28 days (+/-7) after the second vaccine dose. AZD1222 recipients whose second dose came at about 4 weeks and those whose second dose came at about 12 weeks were combined into one group, since spike-specific TCR depth and breadth did not differ between the two schedules. Vaccinee samples were obtained from the UK trials COV001 and COV002, which included a single-blind randomized controlled phase 2/3 trial of AZD1222 (ChAdOx1 nCoV-19) in healthy adults. For TCRbeta chain sequencing, PBMC samples from trial participants were taken at day 0 and at day 28 after the second dose. The CDR3 regions of human TCRbeta chains were analyzed by immunosequencing. Processing in the source paper ran as follows. Repertoire TCRs were checked for matches against a reference library of SARS-CoV-2-specific TCRs that had been generated using the MIRA antigen-specificity platform. Breadth was defined as the fraction of unique TCRs that were SARS-CoV-2-associated, and depth was defined as the fraction of total T cells that were SARS-CoV-2-associated. Using the MIRA data, each spike-specific TCR was mapped to the spike region that the TCR reacts to and placed in a CD4 or CD8 class. Log10-transformed breadth and depth values were compared by one-way ANOVA with Sidak's multiple comparisons tests. In its TCRdb copy, this immuneACCESS table keeps in-frame sequences only and misses some clones. Where compared with another copy, unresolved V genes explain less than half of these, and the others have no known cause. V, J and clone size derive from that table, while D and trimming were established from the DNA sequence. A total of around 130,000 clones appear in this sample, around 90% of them only once. The ten largest account for around 5.3% of the sample.

The CDR3 sequence holds 13 residues, the cysteine and phenylalanine included. Of all the DNA, just the CDR3 is kept, 39 bases in frame from base 1. V sheds 4 bases and J sheds 8 bases, leaving 14 bases between their ends. Reading the germline V gene gives CDR1 KGHSY and CDR2 FQNENV. This TCR was sampled from an adult who received the AZD1222 COVID-19 vaccine. The material was peripheral blood, obtained 28 days after the second AZD1222 dose. Recombination linked TRBV16 to TRBJ1-2, with the D gene too uncertain to name. The bases read TGTGCCAGCAGCCGATGGGTCGCCGAGGGCTACACCTTC. Its protein reads: CASSRWVAEGYTF.